This TCR beta chain appears in the sequencing data of a study of blood T cell repertoires in COVID-19. The overall study: The origin of the acute and convalescent COVID-19 samples was the United States, Italy and Spain. From T cells, B-cell-depleted T cells, or PBMCs came the material, which was cDNA or gDNA.

The CDR3 is 15 amino acids. Germline CDR1 is SGHAT and CDR2 is FQNNGV. V was pared by 1 base and J by 4 bases, with 5 bases of the junction left unmatched. How the authors handled the data: It was from reference gene primer amplification that nucleated cell counts were estimated. Clones were read by immunoSEQ multiplex PCR, and TCRdb kept only the in-frame ones, dropping some. From that table come the V and J calls and clone size; the DNA was used to work out D and trimming. The data hold approximately 200,000 clones, with roughly four fifths observed a single time. One Seattle source followed patients from active infection through their disease course.

This TCR was recovered from a woman of 80 years or more with COVID-19, enrolled during active disease. The source material was peripheral blood. This chain joins TRBV11-2 and TRBJ2-7; 9 positions match TRBD1. The CDR3 sequence: CASSLAQGALYEQYF. CDR3 DNA sequence: TGTGCCAGCAGCTTAGCACAGGGGGCGCTTTACGAGCAGTACTTC.